This TCR beta chain was retrieved from a study of blood T cell repertoires in COVID-19. This clone was observed once. The CDR3 extends over 14 amino acids. Trimming took 0 bases from V and 6 from J, leaving 11 bases between them. Germline V CDR1 and CDR2: SGHRS, YFSETQ. Authors' data handling: By means of reference gene primer amplification, nucleated cell counts were estimated. Sequencing was performed with immunoSEQ multiplex PCR; in TCRdb, only in-frame clones are kept and a portion is missing. For V, J and clone size, that table is used; D and trimming come from the DNA. Of a few hundred thousand clones listed, about 88% are singletons.

V gene TRBV5-1 combines with J gene TRBJ2-3; tentative D call: TRBD1 (7 bases). This TCR came from a man in his fifties or sixties who had recovered from COVID-19. The sequencing sample was made of peripheral blood. This CDR3 reads CASSLGGTADTQYF. The CDR3 coding sequence is TGCGCCAGCAGCTTGGGCGGGACAGCGGATACGCAGTATTTT. Combining the CDR3 with reference TRBV5-1 and TRBJ2-3 gives the whole variable domain KAGVTQTPRYLIKTRGQQVTLSCSPISGHRSVSWYQQTPGQGLQFLFEYFSETQRNKGNFPGRFSGRQFSNSRSEMNVSTLELGDSALYLCASSLGGTADTQYFGPGTRLTVL.